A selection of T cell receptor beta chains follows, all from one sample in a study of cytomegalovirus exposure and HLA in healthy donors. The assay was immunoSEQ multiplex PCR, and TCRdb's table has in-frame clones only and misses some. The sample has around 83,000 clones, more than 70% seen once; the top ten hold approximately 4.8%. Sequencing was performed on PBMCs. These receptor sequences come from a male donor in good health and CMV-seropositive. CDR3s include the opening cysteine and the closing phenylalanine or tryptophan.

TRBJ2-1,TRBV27,CASSLRPSGIYNEQFF
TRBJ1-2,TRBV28,CASSPPRDRGSYGYTF
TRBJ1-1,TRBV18,CASSPSGTPNTEAFF
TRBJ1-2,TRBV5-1,CASSWTGNADYGYTF
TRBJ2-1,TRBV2,CARPGLAGARVNEQFF
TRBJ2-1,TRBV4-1,CASSLPSGGADNEQFF
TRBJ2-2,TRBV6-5,CASSTSQGLTGELFF
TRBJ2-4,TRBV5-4,CASSGQGTGETKNIQYF
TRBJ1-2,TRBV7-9,CASEMGRGTNYGYTF
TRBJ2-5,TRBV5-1,CASSLGGLSGGSNGETQYF
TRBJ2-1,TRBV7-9,CASSLYSGNSQFF
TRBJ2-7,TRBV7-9,CASSLDSGGSYEQYF
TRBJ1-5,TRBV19,CASSLGGVQPQHF
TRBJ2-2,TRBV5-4,CASSRDRAVGELFF
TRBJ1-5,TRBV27,CASSLTGQGRNQPQHF
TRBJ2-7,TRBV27,CASSLSPGTASYEQYF
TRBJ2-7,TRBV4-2,CASSQSGTGNEQYF
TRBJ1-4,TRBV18,CASSPNSVKTEKLFF
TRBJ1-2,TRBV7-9,CASSDGASGQGTYGYTF
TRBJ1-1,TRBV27,CASSWPGGTEAFF
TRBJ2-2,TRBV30,CAWSLSAGELFF
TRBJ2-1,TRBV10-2,CASRTSGPYNEQFF
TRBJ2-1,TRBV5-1,CASSGRTGDTEQFF
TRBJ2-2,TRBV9,CASSVGGTGELFF